These 7 T cell receptor beta chains originate from one sample sequenced in a study of blood T cell repertoires in COVID-19. Clones were read by immunoSEQ multiplex PCR, and TCRdb kept only the in-frame ones, dropping some. Of fewer than 70,000 clones listed, roughly nine tenths are singletons. Sequencing was carried out using peripheral blood. The receptors stem from a woman in her seventies with active COVID-19.

V and J are TRBV27 and TRBJ1-5, with 8 bases that match TRBD1. Germline-derived CDR1 and CDR2 are MNHEY and SMNVEV (reference sequence). With V trimmed by 5 bases and J by 6 bases, 6 bases remained unmatched. The CDR3 runs to 14 residues. The CDR3 here is CASSPDRVIQPQHF. CDR3 DNA sequence: TGTGCCAGCAGTCCGGACAGGGTAATTCAGCCCCAGCATTTT.

The chain joins TRBV5-1 to TRBJ2-5, with 7 bases lining up with TRBD1. Germline V gene data show CDR1 as SGHRS and CDR2 as YFSETQ. The V gene end was trimmed by 3 bases and the J gene end by 4 bases; junction bases not matched to a gene: 3. The CDR3 consists of 13 residues. CDR3 sequence reads: CASSYDRVETQYF. DNA of the CDR3: TGCGCCAGCAGCTATGACAGGGTAGAGACCCAGTACTTC.

V usage is TRBV7-9 and J usage is TRBJ1-4; 7 bases are a match to TRBD1. This CDR3 is 15 amino acids long. V gave up 1 base and J gave up 5 bases; unmatched junction bases: 4. Looked up from germline, CDR1 is SEHNR and CDR2 is FQNEAQ (reference sequence). The CDR3 bases are TGTGCCAGCAGCTTAGGCGGGACAGCGAATGAAAAACTGTTTTTT. Its translation: CASSLGGTANEKLFF.

This clone was observed a handful of times. The gene calls are TRBV4-1 and TRBJ1-5, with TRBD1 as a possible D gene (5 bases). Per germline, CDR1 MGHRA and CDR2 YSYEKL. Trimming cost V 1 base and J 9 bases, with 13 bases left between them. The CDR3 runs 14 residues. The DNA of the CDR3 is TGCGCCAGCAGCCAAGGTCTGGGCGGGGGGCCCCAGCATTTT. This gives the protein CASSQGLGGGPQHF.

The rearrangement links TRBV28 to TRBJ1-3, with D maybe TRBD1 (5 bases). With 2 bases removed from V and 6 bases from J, the gap between germline ends came to 20 bases. This CDR3 region has 17 residues. From germline, CDR1 is MDHEN and CDR2 SYDVKM. DNA for the CDR3: TGTGCCAGCAGTTTAAGAAGGTGGTCAGGGTTTGAAAACACCATATATTTT. Amino acids: CASSLRRWSGFENTIYF.

The chain recombines TRBV5-1 with TRBJ2-1, with 10 bases lining up with TRBD2. The CDR3 has 15 amino acids. V trimming: 4 bases; J trimming: 7 bases; junction bases outside the gene matches: 8. The V gene's germline CDR1 is SGHRS and CDR2 YFSETQ. In DNA form, the CDR3 reads TGCGCCAGCAGCCCGACTAGCGGGTGGGGGAATGAGCAGTTCTTC. This codes for CASSPTSGWGNEQFF.

J is TRBJ2-2 and V is TRBV2, with 10 nucleotides matching TRBD2. The V segment lost 2 bases and the J segment 7 bases; nucleotides outside the gene matches: 7. Germline lookup yields CDR1 SNHLY and CDR2 FYNNEI. The CDR3 is 16 residues long. Here the CDR3 DNA reads TGTGCCAGCAGTGAATACGGAGCGGGAGGGCACGGGGAGCTGTTTTTT. Its translation: CASSEYGAGGHGELFF.